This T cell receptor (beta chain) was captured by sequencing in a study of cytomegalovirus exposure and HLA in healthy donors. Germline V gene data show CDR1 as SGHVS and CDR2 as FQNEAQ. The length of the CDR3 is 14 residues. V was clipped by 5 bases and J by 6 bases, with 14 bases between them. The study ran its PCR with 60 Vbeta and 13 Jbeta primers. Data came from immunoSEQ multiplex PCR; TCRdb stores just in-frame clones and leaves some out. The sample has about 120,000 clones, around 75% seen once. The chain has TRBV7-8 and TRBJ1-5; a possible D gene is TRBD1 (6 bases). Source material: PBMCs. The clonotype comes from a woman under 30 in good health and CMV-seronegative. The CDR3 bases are TGTGCCAGCAGCCCGTCCTCAGGGGTTCAGCCCCAGCATTTT. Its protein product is CASSPSSGVQPQHF.